A single T cell receptor beta chain is shown here with its context. Its antigen is currently not known. Qualities for individual bases were not recorded, and no much larger clone is one base off. These data originate in a study of OX40 agonist ivuxolimab in advanced cancers. Some background on the complete study: Ivuxolimab was a fully human IgG2 agonistic monoclonal antibody targeting the costimulatory receptor OX40 (CD134). Intravenous ivuxolimab was administered to patients every 2 weeks at six dose levels: 0.01, 0.1, 0.3, 1.5, 3 and 10 mg/kg. Of the approximately 50 dose-escalation patients, hepatocellular carcinoma was present in about 20, melanoma in about 15, renal cell carcinoma in 9 and head and neck cancer in 9. In the dose-escalation cohort, about four fifths of patients were male, and the mean age was 60 years with a range of roughly 23 to 79. Patients were allowed to have had prior anti-PD-1, anti-PD-L1 or anti-CTLA-4 therapy, and approximately 39% of the dose-escalation patients had been treated with checkpoint inhibitors. Partial responses occurred in three dose-escalation patients: two with cutaneous melanoma and one with hepatocellular carcinoma. Peripheral TCRbeta sequencing was intended to test whether TCR sequence diversity was altered and clonal T-cell expansion was caused by ivuxolimab. The paper describes the monotherapy dose-escalation part (N ≈ 50 patients) of the phase I trial of ivuxolimab. General conclusions and limits of the study: After ivuxolimab, CD8+ T cells had more expanded clones than CD4+ T cells on average. Antigen specificity was not determined for the clonally expanded peripheral T cells. Partial responders in the 0.1-3.0 mg/kg groups had among the lowest normalized peripheral clonal expansion, especially among CD8+ T cells. At doses of 0.1 to 3.0 mg/kg, clonal expansion of both CD4+ and CD8+ T cells in blood was seen between baseline and week 6. Low levels of normalized T-cell clonal expansion were also seen in some patients who did not respond.

The trial excluded patients who had a history of autoimmune disease or were on systemic immunosuppression. Peripheral blood for TCR sequencing was collected from all dose cohorts at baseline, on cycle 4 day 1, and on cycle 7 day 1. Samples came from an open-label, multicenter, first-in-human phase I dose-escalation trial of ivuxolimab. Adults with locally advanced or metastatic head and neck squamous cell, hepatocellular, melanoma or renal cell carcinoma were enrolled in the trial. CD4+ and CD8+ T cells were sorted separately from peripheral blood before TCR sequencing. To sequence the TCRbeta CDR3 region, genomic DNA was isolated from the sorted cells. The immunoSEQ Assay was used to sequence the TCRbeta CDR3 regions. In TCRdb, the immuneACCESS table is reduced to in-frame sequences with V and J assigned. These tables do not hold every clone; where another copy was compared, an unresolved V gene accounts for under half, and the others remain unexplained. Across this sample there are about 33,000 clones, with approximately 84% seen only once. Approximately 21% of the sample belongs to the ten largest clones.

The receptor was isolated from an adult with an advanced solid tumor such as melanoma, head and neck, liver or kidney cancer. The sequencing here drew on CD4+ or CD8+ T cells sorted from blood, taken in a trial of the OX40 agonist ivuxolimab.

The DNA sequence is TGTGCCAGCAGCCATCTCCGGGGGGGCTACGAGCAGTACTTC. The resulting protein is CASSHLRGGYEQYF. This chain joins TRBV14 to TRBJ2-7; 8 nucleotides in the junction match TRBD2. Spanning cysteine to phenylalanine, the CDR3 consists of 14 amino acids. Left in the record is the CDR3 DNA by itself, 42 bases read in frame from the first base. Looking up the germline V gene yields CDR1 SGHDN and CDR2 FVKESK. V is trimmed back by 3 bases and J by 3 bases, and the junction contains 4 bases that no gene match accounts for.